This TCR beta chain was identified during a study of human T cells and chemical hapten exposure. General study findings and limits: TCRs exceeding 1 in 1000 frequency stayed unchanged with DPC sensitization. Patch test score was positively correlated with the counts of PT1 expanded TCRs.

This clonotype was seen many times. What it binds is unknown. One entry per CDR3 protein, called by TCRdb with MiXCR from the RACE reads. The sample yields approximately 370,000 distinct CDR3 sequences, 4.5% to 5.5% seen once. Time point defined: pre-sensitization, week 0. Treatment of the sample: therapeutic diphenylcyclopropenone sensitization with weekly scalp DPC. At patch-test visits, sampling came before the patch test. This CDR3 region has 13 residues. Germline CDR1 is DFQATT and CDR2 is SNEGSKA (reference sequence). Trimming stripped 6 bases from V and 0 bases from J, with 12 bases between. The sequence was collected from a young woman with alopecia areata. Some clones in this sample may be carry-over from other donors' samples. The V and J genes are TRBV20-1 and TRBJ2-7; unclear D gene. The sample was whole blood, taken in connection with sensitization to the hapten diphenylcyclopropenone (DPC). The CDR3 DNA is TGCAGTGCCCAGCGCGGTCTCTCCTACGAGCAGTACTTC. Its translation is CSAQRGLSYEQYF.